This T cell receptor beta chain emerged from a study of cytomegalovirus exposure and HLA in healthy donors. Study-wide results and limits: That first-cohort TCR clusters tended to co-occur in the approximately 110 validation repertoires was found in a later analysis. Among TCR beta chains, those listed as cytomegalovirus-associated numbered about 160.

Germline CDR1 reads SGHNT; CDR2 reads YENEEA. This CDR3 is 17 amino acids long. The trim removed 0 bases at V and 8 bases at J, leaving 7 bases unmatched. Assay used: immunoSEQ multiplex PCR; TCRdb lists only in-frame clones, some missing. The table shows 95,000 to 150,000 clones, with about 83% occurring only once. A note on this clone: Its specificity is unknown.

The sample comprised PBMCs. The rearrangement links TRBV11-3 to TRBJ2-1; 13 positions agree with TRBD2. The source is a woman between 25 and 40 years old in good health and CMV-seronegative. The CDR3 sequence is CASSLDTSGGARDEQFF. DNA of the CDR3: TGTGCCAGCAGCTTAGATACTAGCGGGGGGGCACGGGATGAGCAGTTCTTC.